This paragraph reports one T cell receptor beta chain. The antigen is not known. Mismatch with germline at one junction end may stem from a read error. The same CDR3 also results from other DNA sequences found in this sample. Amplification used 60 Vbeta primers and 13 Jbeta primers. Per the original methods: Roughly 80 million unique TCR beta chains, roughly 11 million shared, were counted in a later analysis. Assay used: immunoSEQ multiplex PCR; TCRdb lists only in-frame clones, some missing. Clonal size and the V and J genes are those of that table, whereas D and trimming came from the DNA. The data hold around 180,000 clones, with 84% observed a single time. The data belong to a study of cytomegalovirus exposure and HLA in healthy donors. Overall study results and limits: As was reported, the HLA-A and HLA-B alleles of most subjects were accurately predicted from TCR beta sequences.

The CDR3 length is 16 residues. CDR1 and CDR2 (germline): SNHLY, FYNNEI. The chain employs TRBV2 and TRBJ1-5; 7 bases are shared with TRBD1. The TCR sequence derives from a boy aged 5 to 17 in good health and CMV-seronegative. Source material: PBMCs. DNA for the CDR3: TGTGCCAGCAGTGACAGGGGGACCTTTAGCAATCAGCCCCAACATTTT. This encodes CASSDRGTFSNQPQHF.